These T cell receptor beta chains were read from a single sample in a study of blood T cells in healthy people across ages. TCRdb passed the 5' RACE reads through MiXCR, listing each CDR3 protein once. The table includes over a million distinct CDR3 sequences, less than 50% detected once. The sample taken for sequencing was blood. Source of these receptors: a woman aged 55-75 years in good health. CDR3s include the opening cysteine and the closing phenylalanine or tryptophan. D genes are given only for firm matches. Rows give clone size only sometimes, using once, few, many, or a class for an expanded clone.

cdr3_aa,cdr3_nt,d_call,clone_size,v_call,j_call,cdr3_length
CASSSSRAREAYEQYF,TGTGCCAGCAGTTCCAGTCGGGCCCGGGAGGCCTACGAGCAGTACTTC,TRBD2,.,TRBV12-3/TRBV12-4,TRBJ2-7,16
CASSPTSGRAVFADTQYF,TGTGCCAGCAGCCCGACTAGCGGGAGGGCCGTGTTCGCAGATACGCAGTATTTT,TRBD2,.,TRBV7-9,TRBJ2-3,18
CSARDERSISTDTQYF,TGCAGTGCTAGAGATGAGCGATCTATCAGCACAGATACGCAGTATTTT,.,few,TRBV20-1,TRBJ2-3,16
CASSSRTSRGYTF,TGTGCCAGCAGTTCCCGGACTAGTCGGGGCTACACCTTC,.,.,TRBV27,TRBJ1-2,13
CSARDPASNWRQFF,TGCAGTGCTAGAGACCCAGCTAGTAACTGGAGGCAGTTCTTC,.,.,TRBV20-1,TRBJ2-1,14
CSVGFSAQETQYF,TGCAGCGTTGGTTTTAGCGCCCAAGAGACCCAGTACTTC,.,many,TRBV29-1,TRBJ2-5,13
CASSIMGQSQETQYF,TGTGCCAGCTCGATTATGGGACAGTCACAAGAGACCCAGTACTTC,TRBD1,.,TRBV27,TRBJ2-5,15
CSGPGQGYNEQFF,TGCAGCGGCCCGGGACAGGGATACAATGAGCAGTTCTTC,TRBD1,.,TRBV29-1,TRBJ2-1,13
CASSEGFNVNTEAFF,TGTGCCAGCAGTGAAGGATTTAACGTGAACACTGAAGCTTTCTTT,.,once,TRBV6-4,TRBJ1-1,15
CSVAWGIYEQYF,TGCAGCGTTGCGTGGGGGATCTACGAGCAGTACTTC,.,.,TRBV29-1,TRBJ2-7,12
CASSPIIPRDIYSYEQYF,TGTGCCAGCAGTCCGATAATACCCCGGGACATCTACTCCTACGAGCAGTACTTC,.,.,TRBV28,TRBJ2-7,18
CASSLWEGGTDTQYF,TGCGCCAGCAGCTTGTGGGAAGGAGGCACAGATACGCAGTATTTT,.,.,TRBV5-1,TRBJ2-3,15
CANKKRTSGREIKDTQYF,TGTGCCAATAAGAAGAGGACTAGCGGGAGGGAGATCAAAGATACGCAGTATTTT,TRBD2,.,TRBV10-3,TRBJ2-3,18
CASTKRASGRNEQYF,TGTGCCAGCACGAAACGGGCTAGCGGGAGAAACGAGCAGTACTTC,TRBD2,few,TRBV6-2/TRBV6-3,TRBJ2-7,15
CASSSGLAGRVQETQYF,TGCGCCAGCAGCTCGGGACTAGCGGGAAGAGTTCAAGAGACCCAGTACTTC,TRBD2,.,TRBV5-1,TRBJ2-5,17
CSGARGSPYYNEQFF,TGCAGCGGGGCAAGGGGCTCTCCTTATTACAATGAGCAGTTCTTC,.,.,TRBV29-1,TRBJ2-1,15
CASSVVGTGQNEQFF,TGTGCCAGCAGCGTAGTAGGGACAGGTCAAAATGAGCAGTTCTTC,TRBD1,.,TRBV9,TRBJ2-1,15
CASTLGLASGNEQFF,TGTGCCAGCACCCTCGGACTAGCGTCGGGAAATGAGCAGTTCTTC,TRBD2,.,TRBV12-3/TRBV12-4,TRBJ2-1,15
CASSLAGKEQYF,TGCGCCAGCAGCTTGGCAGGGAAAGAGCAGTACTTC,.,.,TRBV5-1,TRBJ2-5,12
CASSLYGVARNQPQHF,TGTGCCAGCAGTTTATATGGCGTTGCGCGCAATCAGCCCCAGCATTTT,.,once,TRBV27,TRBJ1-5,16
CASSNTARGQETQYF,TGTGCCAGCAGCAATACCGCACGAGGTCAAGAGACCCAGTACTTC,.,few,TRBV5-6,TRBJ2-5,15
CASSLEPAGTDTQYF,TGCGCCAGCAGCTTGGAGCCGGCTGGCACAGATACGCAGTATTTT,.,few,TRBV5-1,TRBJ2-3,15
CASSRWDTRDYGYTF,TGCGCCAGCAGCCGGTGGGACACCCGGGACTATGGCTACACCTTC,.,few,TRBV5-1,TRBJ1-2,15
CASSEFGGVNEQFF,TGTGCCAGCAGTGAATTCGGCGGAGTGAATGAGCAGTTCTTC,.,once,TRBV6-1,TRBJ2-1,14
CAWVPDRGGNEQFF,TGTGCCTGGGTACCGGACAGGGGCGGGAATGAGCAGTTCTTC,TRBD1,.,TRBV30,TRBJ2-1,14
CSARMAASGETQYF,TGCAGTGCTAGAATGGCGGCCTCAGGGGAGACCCAGTACTTC,.,.,TRBV20-1,TRBJ2-5,14
CANKDSPYEQYF,TGTGCCAACAAAGACAGCCCCTACGAGCAGTACTTC,.,few,TRBV6-2/TRBV6-3,TRBJ2-7,12
CASSALSGSWGNEQFF,TGTGCCAGCAGCGCGCTAAGTGGGAGTTGGGGCAATGAGCAGTTCTTC,.,.,TRBV7-9,TRBJ2-1,16
CASSRRSGVSTDTQYF,TGTGCCAGCAGCCGCCGCAGCGGGGTGAGCACAGATACGCAGTATTTT,TRBD2,.,TRBV3-1,TRBJ2-3,16
CASSYRDYYGYTF,TGTGCCAGTTCGTACAGGGATTACTATGGCTACACCTTC,.,.,TRBV28,TRBJ1-2,13
CASGGQRGTDTQYF,TGCGCCAGCGGCGGACAGAGGGGCACAGATACGCAGTATTTT,.,.,TRBV5-1,TRBJ2-3,14
CSAPGLNTDTQYF,TGCAGTGCACCGGGACTCAACACAGATACGCAGTATTTT,.,.,TRBV20-1,TRBJ2-3,13
CSARDVWGTDTQYF,TGCAGTGCTAGAGACGTCTGGGGCACAGATACGCAGTATTTT,.,.,TRBV20-1,TRBJ2-3,14
CSVVIPSGRAGEQFF,TGCAGCGTTGTGATACCCAGCGGGAGGGCCGGTGAGCAGTTCTTC,TRBD2,.,TRBV29-1,TRBJ2-1,15
CASSLSHANEKLFF,TGCGCCAGCAGCTTGAGTCACGCTAATGAAAAACTGTTTTTT,.,.,TRBV5-1,TRBJ1-4,14
CASSSPSGSRWEQYF,TGTGCCAGCAGTTCCCCTAGCGGGTCTCGGTGGGAGCAGTACTTC,TRBD2,.,TRBV6-5,TRBJ2-7,15
CSASGRGTGPYNEQFF,TGCAGTGCTAGTGGCCGGGGGACAGGGCCCTACAATGAGCAGTTCTTC,TRBD1,few,TRBV20-1,TRBJ2-1,16